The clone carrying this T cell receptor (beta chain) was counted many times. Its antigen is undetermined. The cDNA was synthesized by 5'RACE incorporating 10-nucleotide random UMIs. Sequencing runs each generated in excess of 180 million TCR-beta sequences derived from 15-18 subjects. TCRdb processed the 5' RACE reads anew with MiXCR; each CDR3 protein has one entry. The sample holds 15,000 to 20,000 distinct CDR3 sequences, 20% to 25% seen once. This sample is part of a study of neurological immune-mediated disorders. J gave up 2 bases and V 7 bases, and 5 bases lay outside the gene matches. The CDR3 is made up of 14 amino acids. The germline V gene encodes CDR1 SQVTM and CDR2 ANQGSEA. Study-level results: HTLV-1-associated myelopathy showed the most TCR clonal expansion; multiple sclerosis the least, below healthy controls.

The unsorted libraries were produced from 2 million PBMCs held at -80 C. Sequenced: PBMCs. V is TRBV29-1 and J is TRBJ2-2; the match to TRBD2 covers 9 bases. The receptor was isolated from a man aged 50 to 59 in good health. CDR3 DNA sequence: TGCAGCGCCCGCGGGAGGGCCAACACCGGGGAGCTGTTTTTT. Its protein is CSARGRANTGELFF.